This TCR beta chain appears in the sequencing data of a study of OX40 agonist ivuxolimab in advanced cancers. Overall study: Ivuxolimab, an antibody acting as an agonist of OX40 (CD134), was used to treat patients. Patients got intravenous ivuxolimab at 0.01 to 10 mg/kg every 2 weeks.

Generated by immunoSEQ multiplex PCR, the TCRdb table keeps only in-frame clones and is missing some. The data hold around 90,000 clones, with around 87% observed a single time. The sample holds a few counts of this clone. The antigen remains unidentified. General study results and limits: Among the lowest levels of clonal expansion were found in partial responders at 0.1-3.0 mg/kg. With doses of 0.1 to 3.0 mg/kg, CD4+ and CD8+ blood T cells had undergone clonal expansion by week 6.

Trimming cost V 4 bases and J 7 bases; bases outside gene matches: 6. From germline, CDR1 is GTSNPN and CDR2 SVGIG (reference sequence). This CDR3 spans 13 amino acids. The chain links TRBV30 to TRBJ2-7; 11 positions agree with TRBD2. The sequencing here drew on CD4+ or CD8+ T cells sorted from blood, taken in a trial of the OX40 agonist ivuxolimab. This TCR derives from an adult with an advanced solid tumor such as melanoma, head and neck, liver or kidney cancer. The CDR3 protein is CAWTLAGGQEQYF. The DNA of the CDR3 is TGTGCCTGGACCCTAGCGGGAGGTCAAGAGCAGTACTTC. The full variable domain, in which reference TRBV30 and TRBJ2-7 provide the parts outside the CDR3, is SQTIHQWPATLVQPVGSPLSLECTVEGTSNPNLYWYRQAAGRGLQLLFYSVGIGQISSEVPQNLSASRPQDRQFILSSKKLLLSDSGFYLCAWTLAGGQEQYFGPGTRLTVT.